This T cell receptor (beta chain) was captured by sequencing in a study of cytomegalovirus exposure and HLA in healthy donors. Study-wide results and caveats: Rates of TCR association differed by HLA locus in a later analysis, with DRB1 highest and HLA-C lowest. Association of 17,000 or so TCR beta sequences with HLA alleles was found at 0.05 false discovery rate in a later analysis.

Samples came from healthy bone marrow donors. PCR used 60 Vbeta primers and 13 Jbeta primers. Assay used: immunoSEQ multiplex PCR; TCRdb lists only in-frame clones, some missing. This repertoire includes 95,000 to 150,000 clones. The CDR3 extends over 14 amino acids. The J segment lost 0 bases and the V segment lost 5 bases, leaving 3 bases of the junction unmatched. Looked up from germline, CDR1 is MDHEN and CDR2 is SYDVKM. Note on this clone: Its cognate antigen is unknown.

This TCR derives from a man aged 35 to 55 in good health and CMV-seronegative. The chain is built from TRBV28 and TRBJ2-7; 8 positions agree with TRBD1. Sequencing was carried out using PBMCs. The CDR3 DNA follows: TGTGCCAGCAGTCCGGGGACAGGCTCCTACGAGCAGTACTTC. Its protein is CASSPGTGSYEQYF.